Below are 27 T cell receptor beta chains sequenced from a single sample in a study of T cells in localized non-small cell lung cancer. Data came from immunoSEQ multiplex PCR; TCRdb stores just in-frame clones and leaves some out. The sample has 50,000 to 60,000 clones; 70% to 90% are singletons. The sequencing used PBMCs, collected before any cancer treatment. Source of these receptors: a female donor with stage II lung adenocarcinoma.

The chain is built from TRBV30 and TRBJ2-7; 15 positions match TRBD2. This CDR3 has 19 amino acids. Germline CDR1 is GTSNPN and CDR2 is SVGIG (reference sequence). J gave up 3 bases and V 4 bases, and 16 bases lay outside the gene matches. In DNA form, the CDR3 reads TGTGCCTGGAACAGGACTAGCGGGGGGGGGCGAATAACCCTCTACGAGCAGTACTTC. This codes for CAWNRTSGGGRITLYEQYF.

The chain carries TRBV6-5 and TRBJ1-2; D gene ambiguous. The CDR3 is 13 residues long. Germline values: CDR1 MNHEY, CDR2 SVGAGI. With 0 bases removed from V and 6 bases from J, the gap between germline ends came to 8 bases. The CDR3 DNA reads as TGTGCCAGCAGTTACTCGACTTGGGATGGCTACACCTTC. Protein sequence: CASSYSTWDGYTF.

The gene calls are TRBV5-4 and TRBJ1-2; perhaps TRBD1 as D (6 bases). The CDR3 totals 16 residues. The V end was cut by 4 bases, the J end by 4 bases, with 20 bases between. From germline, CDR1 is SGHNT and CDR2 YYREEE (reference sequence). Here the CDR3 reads CASSEGGTWGSYGYTF. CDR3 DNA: TGTGCCAGCAGCGAGGGGGGCACCTGGGGTTCCTATGGCTACACCTTC.

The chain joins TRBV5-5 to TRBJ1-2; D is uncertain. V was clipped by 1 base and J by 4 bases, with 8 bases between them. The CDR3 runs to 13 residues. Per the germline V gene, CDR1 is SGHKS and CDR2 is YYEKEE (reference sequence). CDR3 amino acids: CASSLSSSYGYTF. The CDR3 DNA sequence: TGTGCCAGCAGCTTGTCTTCGAGCTATGGCTACACCTTC.

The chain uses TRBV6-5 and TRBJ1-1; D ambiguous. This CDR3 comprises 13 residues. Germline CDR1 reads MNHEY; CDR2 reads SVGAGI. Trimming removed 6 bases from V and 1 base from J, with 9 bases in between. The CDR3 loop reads CASSRIQNTEAFF. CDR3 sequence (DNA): TGTGCCAGCAGCCGCATACAGAACACTGAAGCTTTCTTT.

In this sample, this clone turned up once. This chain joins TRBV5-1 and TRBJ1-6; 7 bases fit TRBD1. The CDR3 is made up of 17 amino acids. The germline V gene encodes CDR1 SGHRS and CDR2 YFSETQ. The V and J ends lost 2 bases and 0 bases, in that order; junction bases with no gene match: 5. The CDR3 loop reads CASSFNRDSSYNSPLHF. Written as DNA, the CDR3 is TGCGCCAGCAGCTTCAACCGGGACAGCTCCTATAATTCACCCCTCCACTTT.

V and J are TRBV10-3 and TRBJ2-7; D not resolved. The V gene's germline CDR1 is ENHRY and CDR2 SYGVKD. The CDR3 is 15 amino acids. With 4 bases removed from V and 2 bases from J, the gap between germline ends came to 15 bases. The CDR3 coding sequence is TGTGCCATCAGTGCTACAAGGGTAGGAACCTACGAGCAGTACTTC. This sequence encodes CAISATRVGTYEQYF.

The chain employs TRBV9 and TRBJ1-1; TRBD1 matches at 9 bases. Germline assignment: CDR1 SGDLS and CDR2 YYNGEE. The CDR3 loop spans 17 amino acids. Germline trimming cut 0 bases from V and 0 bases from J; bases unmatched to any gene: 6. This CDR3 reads CASSVVGQGTMNTEAFF. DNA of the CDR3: TGTGCCAGCAGCGTAGTAGGACAGGGGACAATGAACACTGAAGCTTTCTTT.

For the CDR3, the DNA is TGCGCCAGCAGTGAGTCTGGCCGGGGGGAAGCTTTCTTT. Encoded protein: CASSESGRGEAFF. The chain links TRBV10-1 to TRBJ1-1, with D possibly TRBD1 on 5 matching bases. With 0 bases removed from V and 8 bases from J, the gap between germline ends came to 10 bases. This CDR3 spans 13 amino acids. From germline, CDR1 is WNHNN and CDR2 SYGVQD (reference sequence).

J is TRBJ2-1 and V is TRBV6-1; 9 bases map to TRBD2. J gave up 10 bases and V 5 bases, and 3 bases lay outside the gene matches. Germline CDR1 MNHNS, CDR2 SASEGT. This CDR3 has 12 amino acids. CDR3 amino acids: CASSIGLAEQFF. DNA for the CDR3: TGTGCCAGCAGTATCGGACTAGCGGAGCAGTTCTTC.

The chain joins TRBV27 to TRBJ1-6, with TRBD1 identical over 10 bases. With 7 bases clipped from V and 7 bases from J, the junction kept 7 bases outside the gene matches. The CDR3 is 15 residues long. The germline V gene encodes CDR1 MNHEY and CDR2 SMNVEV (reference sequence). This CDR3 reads CASTRQGAGNSPLHF. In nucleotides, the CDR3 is TGTGCCAGCACACGACAGGGGGCGGGGAATTCACCCCTCCACTTT.

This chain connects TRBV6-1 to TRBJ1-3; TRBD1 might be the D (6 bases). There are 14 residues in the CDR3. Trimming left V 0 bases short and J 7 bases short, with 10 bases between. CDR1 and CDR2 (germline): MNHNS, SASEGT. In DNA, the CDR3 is TGTGCCAGCAGTGAAGCTACAGGGAAGAACACCATATATTTT. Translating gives CASSEATGKNTIYF.

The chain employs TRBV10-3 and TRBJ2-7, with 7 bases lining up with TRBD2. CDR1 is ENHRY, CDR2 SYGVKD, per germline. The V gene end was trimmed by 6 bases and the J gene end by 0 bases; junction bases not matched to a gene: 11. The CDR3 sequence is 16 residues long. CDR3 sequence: CAISGRKRGSSYEQYF. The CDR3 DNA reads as TGTGCCATCAGCGGGAGGAAGCGCGGGAGCTCCTACGAGCAGTACTTC.

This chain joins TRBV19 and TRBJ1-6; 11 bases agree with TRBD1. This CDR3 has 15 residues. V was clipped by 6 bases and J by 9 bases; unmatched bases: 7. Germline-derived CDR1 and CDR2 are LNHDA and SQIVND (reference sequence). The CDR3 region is CASRQDGTGGSPLHF. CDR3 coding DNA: TGTGCCAGTAGGCAAGATGGGACAGGGGGTTCACCCCTCCACTTT.

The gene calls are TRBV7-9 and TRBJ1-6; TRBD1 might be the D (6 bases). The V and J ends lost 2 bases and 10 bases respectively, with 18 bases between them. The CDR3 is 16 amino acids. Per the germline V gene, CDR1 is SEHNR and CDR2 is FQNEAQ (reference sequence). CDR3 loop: CASSLSGPRGGSPLHF. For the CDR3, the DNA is TGTGCCAGCAGCTTAAGTGGCCCCAGGGGAGGGTCACCCCTCCACTTT.

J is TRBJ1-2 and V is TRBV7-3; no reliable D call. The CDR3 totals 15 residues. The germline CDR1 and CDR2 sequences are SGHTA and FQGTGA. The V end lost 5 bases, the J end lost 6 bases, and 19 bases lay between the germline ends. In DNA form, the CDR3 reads TGTGCCAGCAGCGTCGGGCCTTCTACTTTGAATGGCTACACCTTC. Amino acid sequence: CASSVGPSTLNGYTF.

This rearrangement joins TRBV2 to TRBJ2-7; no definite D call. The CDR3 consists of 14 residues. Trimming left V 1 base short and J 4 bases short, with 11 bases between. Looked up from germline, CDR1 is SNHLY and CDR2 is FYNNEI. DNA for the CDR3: TGTGCCAGCAGTGAAGAGTGGAGTATTTACGAGCAGTACTTC. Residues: CASSEEWSIYEQYF.

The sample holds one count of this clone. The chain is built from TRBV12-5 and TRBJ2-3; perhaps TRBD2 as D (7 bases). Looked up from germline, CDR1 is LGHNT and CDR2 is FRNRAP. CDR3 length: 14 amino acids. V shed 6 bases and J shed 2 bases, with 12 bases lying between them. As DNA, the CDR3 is TGTGCTAGTGGCCCCGGGGGGCCCACAGATACGCAGTATTTT. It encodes CASGPGGPTDTQYF.

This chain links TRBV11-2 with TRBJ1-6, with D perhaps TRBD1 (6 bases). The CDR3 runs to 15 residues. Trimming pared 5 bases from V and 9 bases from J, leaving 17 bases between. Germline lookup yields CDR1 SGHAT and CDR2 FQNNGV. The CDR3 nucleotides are TGTGCCAGCAGCACCGGCCTTGAAGGGGGTTCACCCCTCCACTTT. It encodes CASSTGLEGGSPLHF.

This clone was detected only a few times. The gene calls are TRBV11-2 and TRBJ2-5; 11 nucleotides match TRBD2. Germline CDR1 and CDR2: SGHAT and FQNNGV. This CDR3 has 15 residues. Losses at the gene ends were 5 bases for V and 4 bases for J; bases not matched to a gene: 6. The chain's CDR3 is CASSPSGGFRETQYF. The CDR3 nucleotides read TGTGCCAGCAGCCCTAGCGGGGGGTTTCGAGAGACCCAGTACTTC.

The CDR3 sequence is CASSQGGRTGNTEAFF. CDR3 DNA: TGTGCCAGCAGCCAAGGGGGCAGGACAGGGAACACTGAAGCTTTCTTT. The chain joins TRBV7-9 to TRBJ1-1; 7 bases are a match to TRBD1. The CDR3 loop spans 16 amino acids. V shed 5 bases and J 1 base; nucleotides not matched to a gene: 10. Germline CDR1 reads SEHNR; CDR2 reads FQNEAQ (reference sequence).

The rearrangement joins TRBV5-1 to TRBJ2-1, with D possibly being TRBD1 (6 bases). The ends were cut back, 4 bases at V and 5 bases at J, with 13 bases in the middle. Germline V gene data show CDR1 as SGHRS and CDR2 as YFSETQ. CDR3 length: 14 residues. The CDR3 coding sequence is TGCGCCAGCAGCCCGAGACAGGTCAACAATGAGCAGTTCTTC. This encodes CASSPRQVNNEQFF.

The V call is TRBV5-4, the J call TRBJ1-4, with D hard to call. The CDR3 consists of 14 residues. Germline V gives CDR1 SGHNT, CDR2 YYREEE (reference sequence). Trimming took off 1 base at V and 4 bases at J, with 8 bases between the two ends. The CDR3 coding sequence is TGTGCCAGCAGCTTGACGGGAAATAATGAAAAACTGTTTTTT. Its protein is CASSLTGNNEKLFF.

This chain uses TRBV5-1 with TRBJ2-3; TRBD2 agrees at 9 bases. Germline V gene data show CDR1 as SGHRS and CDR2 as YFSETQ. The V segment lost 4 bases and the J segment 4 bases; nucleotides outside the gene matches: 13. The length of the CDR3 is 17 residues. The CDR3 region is CASSSLKAGGRADTQYF. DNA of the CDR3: TGCGCCAGCAGCAGTCTTAAAGCGGGGGGCCGGGCAGATACGCAGTATTTT. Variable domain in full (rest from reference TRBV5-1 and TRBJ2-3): KAGVTQTPRYLIKTRGQQVTLSCSPISGHRSVSWYQQTPGQGLQFLFEYFSETQRNKGNFPGRFSGRQFSNSRSEMNVSTLELGDSALYLCASSSLKAGGRADTQYFGPGTRLTVL.

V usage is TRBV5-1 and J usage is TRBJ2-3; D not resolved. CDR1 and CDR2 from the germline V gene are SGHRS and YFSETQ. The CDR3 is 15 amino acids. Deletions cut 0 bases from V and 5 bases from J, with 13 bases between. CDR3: CASSLDGPPIDTQYF. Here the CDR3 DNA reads TGCGCCAGCAGCTTGGACGGCCCCCCTATAGATACGCAGTATTTT.

Here the CDR3 DNA reads TGTGCCAGCAGCCGAACAGGGGCGGATTCACCCCTCCACTTT. Encoded protein: CASSRTGADSPLHF. V usage is TRBV7-6 and J usage is TRBJ1-6; 7 bases fit TRBD1. J lost 8 bases, V lost 5 bases, and 6 bases had no gene match. Germline CDR1 SGHVS, CDR2 FNYEAQ. The CDR3 is made up of 14 amino acids.

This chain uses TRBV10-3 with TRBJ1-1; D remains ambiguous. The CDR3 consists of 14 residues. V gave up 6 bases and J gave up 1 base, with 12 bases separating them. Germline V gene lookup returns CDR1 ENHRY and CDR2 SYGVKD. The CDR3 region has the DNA TGTGCCATCAGGAGACTGACTGAGAACACTGAAGCTTTCTTT. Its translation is CAIRRLTENTEAFF.